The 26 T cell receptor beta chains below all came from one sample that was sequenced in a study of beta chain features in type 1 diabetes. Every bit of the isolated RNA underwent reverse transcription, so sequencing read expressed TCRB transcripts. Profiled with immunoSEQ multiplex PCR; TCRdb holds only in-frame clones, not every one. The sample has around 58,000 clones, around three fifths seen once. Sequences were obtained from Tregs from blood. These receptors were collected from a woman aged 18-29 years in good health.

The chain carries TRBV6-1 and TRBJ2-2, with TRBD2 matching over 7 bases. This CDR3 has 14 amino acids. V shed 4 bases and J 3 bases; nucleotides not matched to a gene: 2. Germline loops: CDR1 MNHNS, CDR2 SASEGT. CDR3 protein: CASSGGRDTGELFF. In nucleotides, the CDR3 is TGTGCCAGCAGTGGAGGGAGGGACACCGGGGAGCTGTTTTTT.

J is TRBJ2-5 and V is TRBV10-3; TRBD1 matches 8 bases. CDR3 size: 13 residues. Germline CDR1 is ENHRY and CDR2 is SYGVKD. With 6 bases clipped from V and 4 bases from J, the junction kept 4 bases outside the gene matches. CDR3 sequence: CAIRDRERETQYF. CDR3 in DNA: TGTGCCATCAGGGACAGGGAGAGAGAGACCCAGTACTTC.

CDR3 region: CASKAGHTGELFF. The CDR3 nucleotides are TGTGCCAGCAAGGCAGGGCACACCGGGGAGCTGTTTTTT. This rearrangement joins TRBV6-5 to TRBJ2-2; D is possibly TRBD1 (5 bases). Germline CDR1 MNHEY, CDR2 SVGAGI. The CDR3 is made up of 13 amino acids. The germline V and J ends were trimmed by 7 bases and 3 bases, with 9 bases remaining between them.

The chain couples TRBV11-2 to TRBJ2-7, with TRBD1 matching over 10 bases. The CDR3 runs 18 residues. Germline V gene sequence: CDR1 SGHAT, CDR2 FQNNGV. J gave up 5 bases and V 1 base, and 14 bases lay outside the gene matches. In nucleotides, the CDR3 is TGTGCCAGCAGCTTAGTAGGATGGGGGACAGGGGTTTTCCACGAGCAGTACTTC. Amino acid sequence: CASSLVGWGTGVFHEQYF.

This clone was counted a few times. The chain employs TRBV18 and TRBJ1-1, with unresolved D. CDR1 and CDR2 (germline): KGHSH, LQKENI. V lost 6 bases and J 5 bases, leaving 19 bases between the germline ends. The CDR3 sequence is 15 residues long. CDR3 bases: TGTGCCAGCTCGGGCTTGGCGGCAGGACTTACTGAAGCTTTCTTT. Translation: CASSGLAAGLTEAFF.

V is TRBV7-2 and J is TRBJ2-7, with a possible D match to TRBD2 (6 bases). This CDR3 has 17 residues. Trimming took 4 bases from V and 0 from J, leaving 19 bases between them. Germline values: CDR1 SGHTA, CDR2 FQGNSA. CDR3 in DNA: TGTGCCAGCAGCTATCGGGACTCCCGTTTCGGCTCCTACGAGCAGTACTTC. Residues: CASSYRDSRFGSYEQYF.

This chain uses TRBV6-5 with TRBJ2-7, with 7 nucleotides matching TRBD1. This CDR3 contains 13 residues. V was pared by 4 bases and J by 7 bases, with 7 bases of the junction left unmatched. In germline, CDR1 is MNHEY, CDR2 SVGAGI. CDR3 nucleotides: TGTGCCAGCAGTTCGCAGGACAGGATAGAGCAGTACTTC. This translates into CASSSQDRIEQYF.

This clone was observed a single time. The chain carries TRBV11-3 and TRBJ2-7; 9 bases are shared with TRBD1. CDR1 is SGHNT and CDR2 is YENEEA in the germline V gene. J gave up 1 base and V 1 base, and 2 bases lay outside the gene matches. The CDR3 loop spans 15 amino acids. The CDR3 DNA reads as TGTGCCAGCAGCTTAGCCGGGACAGGGTCCTACGAGCAGTACTTC. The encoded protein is CASSLAGTGSYEQYF.

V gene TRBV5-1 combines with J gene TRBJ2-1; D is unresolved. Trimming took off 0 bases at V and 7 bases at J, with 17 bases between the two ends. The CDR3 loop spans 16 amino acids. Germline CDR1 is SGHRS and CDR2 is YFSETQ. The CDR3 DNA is TGCGCCAGCAGCTTGGTTAGGAGCCTCGCGTTGAATGAGCAGTTCTTC. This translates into CASSLVRSLALNEQFF.

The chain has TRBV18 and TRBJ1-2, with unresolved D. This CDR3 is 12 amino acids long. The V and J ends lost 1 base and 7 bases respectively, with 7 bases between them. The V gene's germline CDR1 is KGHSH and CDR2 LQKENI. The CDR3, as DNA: TGTGCCAGCTCACCACAGTCGGTTGGCTACACCTTC. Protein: CASSPQSVGYTF.

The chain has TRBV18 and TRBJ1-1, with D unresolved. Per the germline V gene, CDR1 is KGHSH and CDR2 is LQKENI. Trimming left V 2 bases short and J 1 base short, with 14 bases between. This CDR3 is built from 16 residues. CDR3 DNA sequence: TGTGCCAGCTCACCAGGATCAGTTGCAGGGAACACTGAAGCTTTCTTT. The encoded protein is CASSPGSVAGNTEAFF.

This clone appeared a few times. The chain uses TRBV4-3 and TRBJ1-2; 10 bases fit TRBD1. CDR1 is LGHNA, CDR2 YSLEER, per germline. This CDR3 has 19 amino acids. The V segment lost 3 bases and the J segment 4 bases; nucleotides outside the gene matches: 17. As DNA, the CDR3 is TGCGCCAGCAGCCAGGACTATTTCCCCGGGACAGGGGCACTCTATGGCTACACCTTC. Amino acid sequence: CASSQDYFPGTGALYGYTF.

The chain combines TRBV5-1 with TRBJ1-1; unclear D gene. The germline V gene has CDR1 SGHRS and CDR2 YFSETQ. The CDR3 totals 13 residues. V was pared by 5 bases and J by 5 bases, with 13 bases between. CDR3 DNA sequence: TGCGCCAGCAGTGGGTGGGGAGAGACTGAAGCTTTCTTT. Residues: CASSGWGETEAFF. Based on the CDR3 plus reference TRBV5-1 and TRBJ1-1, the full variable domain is KAGVTQTPRYLIKTRGQQVTLSCSPISGHRSVSWYQQTPGQGLQFLFEYFSETQRNKGNFPGRFSGRQFSNSRSEMNVSTLELGDSALYLCASSGWGETEAFFGQGTRLTVV.

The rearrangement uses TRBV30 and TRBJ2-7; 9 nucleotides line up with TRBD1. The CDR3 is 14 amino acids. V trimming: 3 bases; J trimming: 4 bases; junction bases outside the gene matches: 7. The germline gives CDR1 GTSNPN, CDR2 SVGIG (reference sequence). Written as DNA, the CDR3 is TGTGCCTGGAGGACCACAGGGGGCACGTACGAGCAGTACTTC. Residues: CAWRTTGGTYEQYF.

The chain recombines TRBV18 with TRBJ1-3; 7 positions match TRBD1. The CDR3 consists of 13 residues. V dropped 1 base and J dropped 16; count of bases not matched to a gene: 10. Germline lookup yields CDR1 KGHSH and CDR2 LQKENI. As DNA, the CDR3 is TGTGCCAGCTCACCACGATCGCCGGGACAGAGGTATTTT. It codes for CASSPRSPGQRYF.

The DNA of the CDR3 is TGCGCCAGCAGCCAAGAGGGACAGGGACGGTACGAGCAGTACTTC. Translated, it gives CASSQEGQGRYEQYF. V is TRBV4-3 and J is TRBJ2-7; 9 bases line up with TRBD1. This CDR3 region has 15 residues. Trimming took 0 bases from V and 4 from J; bases not matched to a gene: 4. Germline lookup yields CDR1 LGHNA and CDR2 YSLEER.

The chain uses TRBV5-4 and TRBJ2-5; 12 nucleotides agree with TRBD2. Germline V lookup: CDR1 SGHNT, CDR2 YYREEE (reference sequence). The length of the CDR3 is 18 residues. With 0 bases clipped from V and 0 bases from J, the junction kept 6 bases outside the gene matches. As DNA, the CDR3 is TGTGCCAGCAGCTTGGCCCGGAGACTAGCGGGGGACCAAGAGACCCAGTACTTC. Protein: CASSLARRLAGDQETQYF.

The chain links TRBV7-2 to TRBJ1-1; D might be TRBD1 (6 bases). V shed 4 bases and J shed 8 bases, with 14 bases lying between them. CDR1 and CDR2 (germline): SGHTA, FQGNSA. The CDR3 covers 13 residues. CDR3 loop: CASSSSTGREAFF. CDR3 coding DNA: TGTGCCAGCAGCTCCTCGACAGGCCGGGAAGCTTTCTTT.

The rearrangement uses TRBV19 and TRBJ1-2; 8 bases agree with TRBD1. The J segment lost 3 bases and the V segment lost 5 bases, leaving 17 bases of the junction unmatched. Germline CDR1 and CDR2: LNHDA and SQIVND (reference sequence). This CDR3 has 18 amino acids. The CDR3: CASSVYGPGQVLHYGYTF. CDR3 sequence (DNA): TGTGCCAGTAGTGTCTACGGGCCGGGACAGGTTCTCCACTATGGCTACACCTTC.

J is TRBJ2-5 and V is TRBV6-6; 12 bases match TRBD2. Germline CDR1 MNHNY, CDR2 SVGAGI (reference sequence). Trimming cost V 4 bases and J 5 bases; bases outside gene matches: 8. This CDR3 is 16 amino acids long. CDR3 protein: CASSFPSGGAGETQYF. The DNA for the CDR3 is TGTGCCAGCAGTTTCCCTAGCGGGGGGGCCGGGGAGACCCAGTACTTC.

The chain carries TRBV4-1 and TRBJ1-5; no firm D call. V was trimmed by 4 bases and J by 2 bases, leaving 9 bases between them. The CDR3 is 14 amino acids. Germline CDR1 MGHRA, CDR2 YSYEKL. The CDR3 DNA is TGCGCCAGCAGCCGGTCCCCGGGCAATCAGCCCCAGCATTTT. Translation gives CASSRSPGNQPQHF.

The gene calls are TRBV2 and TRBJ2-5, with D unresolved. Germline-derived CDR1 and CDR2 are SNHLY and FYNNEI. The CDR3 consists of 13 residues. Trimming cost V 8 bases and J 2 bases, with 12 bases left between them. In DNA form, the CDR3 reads TGTGCCAGCTCCGTTAGAGAACAAGAGACCCAGTACTTC. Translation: CASSVREQETQYF.

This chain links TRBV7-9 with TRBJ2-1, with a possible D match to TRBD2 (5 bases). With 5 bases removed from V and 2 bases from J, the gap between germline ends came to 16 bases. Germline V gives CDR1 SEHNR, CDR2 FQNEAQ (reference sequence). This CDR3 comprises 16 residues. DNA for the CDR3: TGTGCCAGCAGCGCGCCGGGAAACCAACCCTACAATGAGCAGTTCTTC. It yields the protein CASSAPGNQPYNEQFF. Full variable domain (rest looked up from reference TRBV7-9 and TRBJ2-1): DTGVSQNPRHKITKRGQNVTFRCDPISEHNRLYWYRQTLGQGPEFLTYFQNEAQLEKSRLLSDRFSAERPKGSFSTLEIQRTEQGDSAMYLCASSAPGNQPYNEQFFGPGTRLTVL.

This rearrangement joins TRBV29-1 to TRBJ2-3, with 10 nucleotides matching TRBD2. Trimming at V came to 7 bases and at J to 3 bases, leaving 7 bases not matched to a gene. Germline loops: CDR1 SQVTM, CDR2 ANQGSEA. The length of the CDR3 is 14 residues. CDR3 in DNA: TGCAGCGCTACCCCAGCGGGAGGGACAGATACGCAGTATTTT. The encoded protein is CSATPAGGTDTQYF.

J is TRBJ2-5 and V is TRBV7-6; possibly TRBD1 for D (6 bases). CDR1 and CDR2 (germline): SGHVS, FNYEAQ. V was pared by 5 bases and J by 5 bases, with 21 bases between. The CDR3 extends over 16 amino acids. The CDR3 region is CASSHRETGIRETQYF. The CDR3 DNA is TGTGCCAGCAGCCACAGGGAGACAGGCATTAGGGAGACCCAGTACTTC.

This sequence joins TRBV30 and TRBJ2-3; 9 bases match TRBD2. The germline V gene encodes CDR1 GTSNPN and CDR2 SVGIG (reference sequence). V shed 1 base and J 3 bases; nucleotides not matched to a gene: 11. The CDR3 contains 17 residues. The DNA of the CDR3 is TGTGCCTGGAGTGGCCGACCGGTAGCGGGAGAAACAGATACGCAGTATTTT. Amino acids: CAWSGRPVAGETDTQYF.